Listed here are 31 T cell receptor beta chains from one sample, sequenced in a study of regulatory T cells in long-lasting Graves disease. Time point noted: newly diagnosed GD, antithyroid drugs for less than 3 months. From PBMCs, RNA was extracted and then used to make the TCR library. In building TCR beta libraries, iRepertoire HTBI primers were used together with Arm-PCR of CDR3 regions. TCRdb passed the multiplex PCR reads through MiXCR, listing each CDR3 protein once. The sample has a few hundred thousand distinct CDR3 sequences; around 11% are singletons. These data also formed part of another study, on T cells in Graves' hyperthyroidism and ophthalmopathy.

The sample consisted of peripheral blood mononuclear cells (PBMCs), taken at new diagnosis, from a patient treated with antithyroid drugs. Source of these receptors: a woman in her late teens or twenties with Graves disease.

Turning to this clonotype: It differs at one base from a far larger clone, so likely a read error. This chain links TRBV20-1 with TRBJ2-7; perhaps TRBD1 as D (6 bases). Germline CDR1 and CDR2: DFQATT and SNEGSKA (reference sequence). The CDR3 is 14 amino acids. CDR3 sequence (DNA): TGCAGCGTTCTCGCCGGGACATCAGCTTACGAGCAGTACTTC. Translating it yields CSVLAGTSAYEQYF.

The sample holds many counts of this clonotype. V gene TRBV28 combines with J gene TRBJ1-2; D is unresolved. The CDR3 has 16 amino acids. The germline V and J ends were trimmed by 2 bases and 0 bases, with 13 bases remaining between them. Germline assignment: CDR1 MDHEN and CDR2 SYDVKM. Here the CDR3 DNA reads TGTGCCAGCAGTTTAACGGGGTTGTTAGCTAACTATGGCTACACCTTC. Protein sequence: CASSLTGLLANYGYTF.

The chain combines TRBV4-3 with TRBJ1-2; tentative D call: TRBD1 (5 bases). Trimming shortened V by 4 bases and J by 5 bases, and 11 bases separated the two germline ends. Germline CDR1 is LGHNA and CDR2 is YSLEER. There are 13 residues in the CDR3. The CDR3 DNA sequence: TGCGCCAGCAGCCGGGACGGCCTTTATGGCTACACCTTC. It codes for CASSRDGLYGYTF.

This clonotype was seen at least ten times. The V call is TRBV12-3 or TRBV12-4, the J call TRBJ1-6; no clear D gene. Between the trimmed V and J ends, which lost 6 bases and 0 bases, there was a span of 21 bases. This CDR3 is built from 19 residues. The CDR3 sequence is CASSRSYRMTSSYNSPLHF. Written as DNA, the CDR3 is TGTGCCAGCAGCCGGAGCTACCGGATGACGAGCTCCTATAATTCACCCCTCCACTTT.

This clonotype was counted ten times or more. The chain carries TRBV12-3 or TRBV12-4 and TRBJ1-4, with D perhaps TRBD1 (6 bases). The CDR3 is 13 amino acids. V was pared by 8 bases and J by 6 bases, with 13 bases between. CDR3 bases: TGTGCCAGCGGGACACCGAGGGATGAAAAACTGTTTTTT. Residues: CASGTPRDEKLFF.

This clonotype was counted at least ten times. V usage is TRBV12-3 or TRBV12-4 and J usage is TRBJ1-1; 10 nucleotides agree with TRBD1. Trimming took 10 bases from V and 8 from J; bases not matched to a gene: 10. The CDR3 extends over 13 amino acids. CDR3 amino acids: CAIRDRGFQEAFF. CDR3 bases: TGTGCCATCCGGGACAGGGGTTTTCAGGAAGCTTTCTTT.

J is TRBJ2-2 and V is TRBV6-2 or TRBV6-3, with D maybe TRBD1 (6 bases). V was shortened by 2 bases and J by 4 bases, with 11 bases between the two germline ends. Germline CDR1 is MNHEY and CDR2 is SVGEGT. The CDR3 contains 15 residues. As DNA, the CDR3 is TGTGCCAGCAGTTACCCCCAGGGGAGCACCGGGGAGCTGTTTTTT. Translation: CASSYPQGSTGELFF.

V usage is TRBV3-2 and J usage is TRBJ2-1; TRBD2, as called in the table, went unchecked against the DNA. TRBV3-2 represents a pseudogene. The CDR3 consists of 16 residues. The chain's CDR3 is CASSQPRGGLVDEQFF. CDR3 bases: TGTGCCAGCAGCCAACCTAGGGGAGGGCTAGTGGATGAGCAGTTCTTC.

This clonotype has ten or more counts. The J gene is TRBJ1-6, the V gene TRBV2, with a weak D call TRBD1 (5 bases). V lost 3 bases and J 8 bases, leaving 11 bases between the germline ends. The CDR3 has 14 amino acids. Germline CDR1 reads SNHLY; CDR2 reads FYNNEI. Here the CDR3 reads CASSDMGGDSPLHF. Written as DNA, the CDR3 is TGTGCCAGCAGTGATATGGGGGGGGATTCACCCCTCCACTTT.

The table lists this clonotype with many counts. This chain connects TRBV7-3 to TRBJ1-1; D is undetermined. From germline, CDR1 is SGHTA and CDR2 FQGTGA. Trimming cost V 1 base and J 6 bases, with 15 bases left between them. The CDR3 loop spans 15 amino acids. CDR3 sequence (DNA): TGTGCCAGCAGCTTAAACCACGACGGGCCCGCTGAAGCTTTCTTT. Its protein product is CASSLNHDGPAEAFF.

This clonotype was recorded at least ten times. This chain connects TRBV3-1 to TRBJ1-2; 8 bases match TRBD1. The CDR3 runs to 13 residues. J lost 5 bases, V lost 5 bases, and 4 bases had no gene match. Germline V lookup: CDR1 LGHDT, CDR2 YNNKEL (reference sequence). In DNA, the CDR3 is TGTGCCAGCAGCTGGAGACAGGGGTATGGCTACACCTTC. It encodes CASSWRQGYGYTF.

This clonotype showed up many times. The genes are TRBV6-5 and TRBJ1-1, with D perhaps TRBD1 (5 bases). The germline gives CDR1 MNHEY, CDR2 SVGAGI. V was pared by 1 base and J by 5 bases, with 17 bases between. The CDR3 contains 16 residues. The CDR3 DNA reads TGTGCCAGCAGTTACTTGTCAGGGTTAGGTCTAACTGAAGCTTTCTTT. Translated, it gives CASSYLSGLGLTEAFF.

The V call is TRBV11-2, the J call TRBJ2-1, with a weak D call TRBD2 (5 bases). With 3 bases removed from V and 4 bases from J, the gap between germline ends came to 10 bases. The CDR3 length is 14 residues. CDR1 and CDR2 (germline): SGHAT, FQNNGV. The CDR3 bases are TGTGCCAGCAGCTTGGCTAGCAGATACAATGAGCAGTTCTTC. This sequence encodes CASSLASRYNEQFF.

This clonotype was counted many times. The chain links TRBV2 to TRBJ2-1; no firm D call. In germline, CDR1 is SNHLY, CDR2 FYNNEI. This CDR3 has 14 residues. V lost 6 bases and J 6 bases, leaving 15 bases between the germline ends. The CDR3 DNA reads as TGTGCCAGCAGCGGAGCCGACATGACCAATGAGCAGTTCTTC. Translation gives CASSGADMTNEQFF.

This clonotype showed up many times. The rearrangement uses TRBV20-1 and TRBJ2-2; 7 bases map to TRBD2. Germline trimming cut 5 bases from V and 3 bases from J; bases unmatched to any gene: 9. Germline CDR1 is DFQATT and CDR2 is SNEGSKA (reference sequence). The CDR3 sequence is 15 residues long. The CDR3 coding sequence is TGCAGTGCTCGGAGTAGCGGGTATTACACCGGGGAGCTGTTTTTT. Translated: CSARSSGYYTGELFF.

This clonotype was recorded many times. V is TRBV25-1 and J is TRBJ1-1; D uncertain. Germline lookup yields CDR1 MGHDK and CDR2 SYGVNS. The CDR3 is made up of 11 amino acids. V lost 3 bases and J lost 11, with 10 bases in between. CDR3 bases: TGTGCCAGCAGTGACGCGGCTTTGGCTTTCTTT. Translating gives CASSDAALAFF.

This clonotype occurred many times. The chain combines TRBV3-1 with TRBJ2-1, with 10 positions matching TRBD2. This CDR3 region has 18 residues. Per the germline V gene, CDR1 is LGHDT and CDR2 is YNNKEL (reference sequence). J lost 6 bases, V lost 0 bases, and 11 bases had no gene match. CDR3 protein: CASSQENPTSGLVNEQFF. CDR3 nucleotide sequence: TGTGCCAGCAGCCAAGAAAACCCGACTAGCGGGTTGGTCAATGAGCAGTTCTTC.

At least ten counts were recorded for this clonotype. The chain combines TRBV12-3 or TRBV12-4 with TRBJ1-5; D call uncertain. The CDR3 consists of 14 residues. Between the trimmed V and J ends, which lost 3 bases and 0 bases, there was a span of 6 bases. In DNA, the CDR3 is TGTGCCAGCAGTTTTCTGTATAGCAATCAGCCCCAGCATTTT. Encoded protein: CASSFLYSNQPQHF.

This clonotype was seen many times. The CDR3 loop is CASSLSWGPRDGYTF. As DNA, the CDR3 is TGTGCCAGCAGTTTATCGTGGGGGCCAAGGGATGGCTACACCTTC. The gene calls are TRBV27 and TRBJ1-2; D possibly corresponds to TRBD1 (6 bases). The CDR3 spans 15 residues. Germline loops: CDR1 MNHEY, CDR2 SMNVEV (reference sequence). Trimming removed 0 bases at V and 6 bases at J, with 14 bases between.

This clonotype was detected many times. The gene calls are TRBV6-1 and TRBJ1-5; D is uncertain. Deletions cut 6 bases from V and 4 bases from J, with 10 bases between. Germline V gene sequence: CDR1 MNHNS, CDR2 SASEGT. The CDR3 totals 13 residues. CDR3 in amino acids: CASRGPNNQPQHF. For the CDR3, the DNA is TGTGCCAGCAGGGGCCCTAATAATCAGCCCCAGCATTTT.

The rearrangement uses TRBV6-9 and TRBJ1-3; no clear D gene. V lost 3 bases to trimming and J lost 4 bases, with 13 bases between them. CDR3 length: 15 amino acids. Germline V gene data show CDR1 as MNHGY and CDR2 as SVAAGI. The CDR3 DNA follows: TGTGCCAGCAGTTACGGCGGTGTTGGCGGAAACACCATATATTTT. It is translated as CASSYGGVGGNTIYF.

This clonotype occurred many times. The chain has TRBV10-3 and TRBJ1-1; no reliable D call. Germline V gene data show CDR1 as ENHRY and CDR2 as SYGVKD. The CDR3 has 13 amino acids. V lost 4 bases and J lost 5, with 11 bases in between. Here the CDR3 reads CAISVETRTEAFF. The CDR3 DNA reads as TGTGCCATCAGTGTTGAGACCCGGACTGAAGCTTTCTTT.

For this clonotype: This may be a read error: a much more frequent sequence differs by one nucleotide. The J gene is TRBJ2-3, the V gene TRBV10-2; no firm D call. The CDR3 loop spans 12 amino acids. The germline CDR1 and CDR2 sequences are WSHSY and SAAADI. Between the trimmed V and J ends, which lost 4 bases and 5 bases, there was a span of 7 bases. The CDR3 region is CASSVTIDTQYF. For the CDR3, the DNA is TGCGCCAGCAGTGTCACCATAGATACGCAGTATTTT.

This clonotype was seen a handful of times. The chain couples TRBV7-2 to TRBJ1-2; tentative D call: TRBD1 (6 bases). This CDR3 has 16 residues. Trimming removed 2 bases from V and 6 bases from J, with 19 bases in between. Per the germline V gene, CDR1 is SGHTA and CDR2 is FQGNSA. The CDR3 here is CASSLRGIVVRDGYTF. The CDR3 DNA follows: TGTGCCAGCAGCTTAAGGGGGATAGTCGTCCGGGATGGCTACACCTTC.

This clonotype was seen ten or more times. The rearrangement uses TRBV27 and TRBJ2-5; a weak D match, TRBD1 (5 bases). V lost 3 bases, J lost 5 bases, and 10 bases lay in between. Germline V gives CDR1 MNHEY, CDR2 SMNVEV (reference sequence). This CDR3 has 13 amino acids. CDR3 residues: CASSFWGAETQYF. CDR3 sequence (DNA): TGTGCCAGCAGTTTCTGGGGCGCGGAGACCCAGTACTTC.

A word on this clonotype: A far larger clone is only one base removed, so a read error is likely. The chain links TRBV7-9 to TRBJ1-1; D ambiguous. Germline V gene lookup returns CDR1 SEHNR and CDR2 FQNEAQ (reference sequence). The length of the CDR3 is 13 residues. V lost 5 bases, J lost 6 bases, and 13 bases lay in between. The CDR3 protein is CASSHPGSAEAFF. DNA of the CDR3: TGTGCCAGCAGCCACCCTGGTAGCGCTGAAGCTTTCTTT.

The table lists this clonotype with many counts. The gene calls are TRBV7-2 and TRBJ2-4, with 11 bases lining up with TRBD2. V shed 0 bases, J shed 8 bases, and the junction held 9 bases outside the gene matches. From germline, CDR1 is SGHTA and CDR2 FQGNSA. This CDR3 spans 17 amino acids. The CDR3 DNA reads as TGTGCCAGCAGCTTAGCTCTAGCGGGAGGAACCGGGGACATTCAGTACTTC. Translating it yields CASSLALAGGTGDIQYF.

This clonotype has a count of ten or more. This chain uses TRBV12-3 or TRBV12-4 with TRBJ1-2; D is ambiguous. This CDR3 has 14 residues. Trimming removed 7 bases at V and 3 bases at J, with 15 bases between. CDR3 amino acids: CASKGSLRDYGYTF. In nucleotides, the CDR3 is TGTGCCAGCAAAGGGAGTCTAAGGGACTATGGCTACACCTTC.

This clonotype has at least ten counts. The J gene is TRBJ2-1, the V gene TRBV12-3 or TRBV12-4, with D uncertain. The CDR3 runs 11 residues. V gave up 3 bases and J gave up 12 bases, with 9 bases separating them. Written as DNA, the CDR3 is TGTGCCAGCAGTTTGACAATCGCGCAGTTCTTC. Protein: CASSLTIAQFF.

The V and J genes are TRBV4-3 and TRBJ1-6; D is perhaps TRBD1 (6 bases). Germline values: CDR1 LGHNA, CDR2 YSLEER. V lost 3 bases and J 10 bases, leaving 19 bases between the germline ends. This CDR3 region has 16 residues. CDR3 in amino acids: CASSQGTGLVGSPLHF. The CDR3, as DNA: TGCGCCAGCAGCCAGGGCACAGGGCTCGTCGGGTCACCCCTCCACTTT.

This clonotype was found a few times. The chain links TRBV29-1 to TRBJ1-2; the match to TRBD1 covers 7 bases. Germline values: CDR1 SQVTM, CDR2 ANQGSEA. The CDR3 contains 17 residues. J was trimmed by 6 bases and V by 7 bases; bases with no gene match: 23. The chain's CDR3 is CSAWGVPNRGRLHGYTF. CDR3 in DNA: TGCAGCGCCTGGGGGGTCCCAAACAGGGGCAGGCTGCATGGCTACACCTTC.